One and the same sample provided the 10 T cell receptor beta chains below, sequenced in a study of T-cell memory formation after mild COVID-19. A single record per CDR3 protein comes from TCRdb applying MiXCR to the 5' RACE reads. The sample records 250,000 to 350,000 distinct CDR3 sequences, roughly 15% being singletons. The material sequenced was PBMCs or a T cell subset sorted from them (not recorded which). These TCRs come from a man aged 18 to 29 who had mild COVID-19 (a few samples of this study predate the infection). Cell type and time point are not known.

The chain recombines TRBV2 with TRBJ2-7, with D possibly TRBD2 on 5 matching bases. This CDR3 region has 16 residues. Germline CDR1 and CDR2: SNHLY and FYNNEI. With 1 base removed from V and 0 bases from J, the gap between germline ends came to 13 bases. CDR3 region: CASSEDGGGGSYEQYF. CDR3 bases: TGTGCCAGCAGTGAAGACGGAGGTGGTGGCTCCTACGAGCAGTACTTC.

This chain links TRBV5-1 with TRBJ1-2; D not resolved. V was pared by 2 bases and J by 0 bases, with 11 bases between. Germline V gives CDR1 SGHRS, CDR2 YFSETQ. CDR3 length: 15 amino acids. CDR3 coding DNA: TGCGCCAGCAGCTTCAAGGCAGCAGCTAACTATGGCTACACCTTC. Translating gives CASSFKAAANYGYTF.

The chain uses TRBV10-3 and TRBJ1-2, with TRBD1 as a possible D gene (5 bases). CDR3 length equals 15 residues. The V gene lost 4 bases and the J gene lost 3 bases, with 15 bases spanning the gap. CDR1 and CDR2 from the germline V gene are ENHRY and SYGVKD. CDR3 sequence: CAISAGGREDYGYTF. The CDR3 coding sequence is TGTGCCATCAGTGCTGGAGGCAGGGAGGACTATGGCTACACCTTC.

This chain connects TRBV2 to TRBJ1-3, with a weak D call TRBD1 (6 bases). Deletions cut 5 bases from V and 0 bases from J, with 11 bases between. Germline V gene data show CDR1 as SNHLY and CDR2 as FYNNEI. The CDR3 is 15 amino acids. CDR3 bases: TGTGCCAGCAGTTCAGACAGGAGCTCTGGAAACACCATATATTTT. This translates into CASSSDRSSGNTIYF.

This clonotype was picked up many times. The rearrangement links TRBV7-9 to TRBJ2-3; no clear D. Germline V gene lookup returns CDR1 SEHNR and CDR2 FQNEAQ (reference sequence). The germline V and J ends were trimmed by 7 bases and 1 base, with 12 bases remaining between them. The CDR3 is 14 amino acids. The DNA of the CDR3 is TGTGCCAGCAACGACGGAGTCCGCACAGATACGCAGTATTTT. Residues: CASNDGVRTDTQYF. Based on the CDR3 plus reference TRBV7-9 and TRBJ2-3, the full variable domain is DTGVSQNPRHKITKRGQNVTFRCDPISEHNRLYWYRQTLGQGPEFLTYFQNEAQLEKSRLLSDRFSAERPKGSFSTLEIQRTEQGDSAMYLCASNDGVRTDTQYFGPGTRLTVL.

This clonotype was seen only a few times. V usage is TRBV2 and J usage is TRBJ2-6; D remains ambiguous. V lost 7 bases, J lost 0 bases, and 10 bases lay in between. CDR3 size: 15 residues. The germline gives CDR1 SNHLY, CDR2 FYNNEI. The CDR3 DNA sequence: TGTGCCAGCAAATCGGGTCTCTCTGGGGCCAACGTCCTGACTTTC. This translates into CASKSGLSGANVLTF.

This clonotype was found many times. The V gene is TRBV7-2, the J gene TRBJ2-1; 11 bases map to TRBD2. CDR1 is SGHTA, CDR2 FQGNSA, per germline. The CDR3 totals 16 residues. After removal of 3 bases from V and 7 bases from J, the junction contained 8 bases not matched to a gene. For the CDR3, the DNA is TGTGCCAGCAGCTTTAGCGGGGGGGCCTTCGGGAATGAGCAGTTCTTC. Its protein is CASSFSGGAFGNEQFF.

The CDR3 DNA sequence: TGCAGTGCTAGAGATCCCCAGGGGCCGAACACCGGGGAGCTGTTTTTT. This encodes CSARDPQGPNTGELFF. The genes are TRBV20-1 and TRBJ2-2; perhaps TRBD1 as D (6 bases). Germline loops: CDR1 DFQATT, CDR2 SNEGSKA (reference sequence). Trimming took 0 bases from V and 0 from J, leaving 11 bases between them. CDR3 length: 16 residues.

V gene TRBV20-1 combines with J gene TRBJ2-7; no clear D. Germline lookup yields CDR1 DFQATT and CDR2 SNEGSKA (reference sequence). The CDR3 totals 14 residues. V shed 4 bases and J shed 0 bases, with 13 bases lying between them. CDR3 sequence (DNA): TGCAGTGCTACGACCCAACTAAGCTCCTACGAGCAGTACGTC. Encoded protein: CSATTQLSSYEQYV.

The rearrangement links TRBV6-2 or TRBV6-3 to TRBJ2-7; TRBD1 is a possible D gene (5 bases). V lost 8 bases to trimming and J lost 3 bases, with 23 bases between them. This CDR3 has 16 residues. The germline V gene has CDR1 MNHEY and CDR2 SVGEGT. CDR3 in amino acids: CASRTRLTEHFYEQYV. DNA of the CDR3: TGTGCCAGCCGAACTCGCCTGACAGAGCACTTCTACGAGCAGTACGTC.